The 14 T cell receptor beta chains listed next were all sequenced from one sample in a study of cytomegalovirus exposure and HLA in healthy donors. The PCR was carried out with 60 Vbeta primers and 13 Jbeta primers. Some clones are missing from TCRdb's copy, which holds only in-frame ones; the method was immunoSEQ multiplex PCR. The repertoire includes fewer than 250,000 clones, over 60% of them detected once, and 1.5% to 2% sits in the top ten. Specimen: PBMCs. The receptor source for this set is a male donor in good health and CMV-seronegative.

CDR3 region: CASSPGGGNYGYTF. The DNA of the CDR3 is TGCGCCAGCAGCCCTGGGGGCGGAAACTATGGCTACACCTTC. The genes are TRBV4-3 and TRBJ1-2; D may be TRBD1 (6 bases). V lost 4 bases and J lost 2, with 11 bases in between. The CDR3 spans 14 residues. Germline CDR1 is LGHNA and CDR2 is YSLEER.

The chain joins TRBV5-1 to TRBJ1-5; D gene unclear. Trimming cost V 4 bases and J 2 bases, with 19 bases left between them. Per the germline V gene, CDR1 is SGHRS and CDR2 is YFSETQ. The CDR3 covers 17 residues. CDR3 residues: CASSLTSSVGGNQPQHF. The CDR3 nucleotides read TGCGCCAGCAGCCTGACCTCGTCAGTCGGGGGCAATCAGCCCCAGCATTTT.

The chain is built from TRBV11-3 and TRBJ2-7; 9 bases align to TRBD1. V lost 4 bases to trimming and J lost 7 bases; unmatched junction nucleotides: 5. CDR3 length: 13 amino acids. The germline gives CDR1 SGHNT, CDR2 YENEEA. The CDR3 loop is CASSSGQGVEQYF. The CDR3 bases are TGTGCCAGCAGCTCGGGACAGGGAGTTGAGCAGTACTTC.

The V and J genes are TRBV18 and TRBJ1-5; 9 bases are a match to TRBD1. Trimming took 0 bases from V and 1 from J; bases not matched to a gene: 1. The germline V gene encodes CDR1 KGHSH and CDR2 LQKENI. CDR3 length: 16 residues. The CDR3 DNA sequence: TGTGCCAGCTCACCACCGACAGGGGGAAGCAATCAGCCCCAGCATTTT. Protein product: CASSPPTGGSNQPQHF.

The rearrangement joins TRBV13 to TRBJ2-2, with D hard to call. In germline, CDR1 is PRHDT, CDR2 FYEKMQ (reference sequence). Trimming cost V 5 bases and J 3 bases, with 4 bases left between them. CDR3 length equals 12 residues. In DNA form, the CDR3 reads TGTGCCAGCAGCCGAGACACCGGGGAGCTGTTTTTT. Its translation is CASSRDTGELFF.

This clone was recorded only once. This chain joins TRBV7-2 and TRBJ2-4; D might be TRBD2 (5 bases). Trimming stripped 5 bases from V and 3 bases from J, with 8 bases between. Germline CDR1 and CDR2: SGHTA and FQGNSA. The CDR3 runs 13 residues. CDR3 region: CASSREFKNIQYF. The CDR3, as DNA: TGTGCCAGCAGCCGGGAATTCAAAAACATTCAGTACTTC.

The rearrangement joins TRBV5-1 to TRBJ1-2; no clear D gene. The germline gives CDR1 SGHRS, CDR2 YFSETQ. Deletions cut 2 bases from V and 4 bases from J, with 9 bases between. The CDR3 extends over 13 amino acids. CDR3 sequence (DNA): TGCGCCAGCAGCTTAGAGGGCAGCTATGGCTACACCTTC. It yields the protein CASSLEGSYGYTF.

This chain joins TRBV9 and TRBJ2-3; TRBD2 aligns across 10 bases. Germline values: CDR1 SGDLS, CDR2 YYNGEE. The CDR3 spans 16 residues. V shed 4 bases, J shed 3 bases, and the junction held 8 bases outside the gene matches. CDR3: CASSLSSGRRTDTQYF. As DNA, the CDR3 is TGTGCCAGCAGCTTAAGTAGCGGGAGGAGGACAGATACGCAGTATTTT.

V usage is TRBV29-1 and J usage is TRBJ2-2; TRBD2 is a possible D gene (6 bases). The CDR3 has 14 amino acids. V lost 7 bases and J lost 3, with 15 bases in between. Germline V gene lookup returns CDR1 SQVTM and CDR2 ANQGSEA. This CDR3 is CSAEPGVDTGELFF. The DNA of the CDR3 is TGCAGCGCCGAACCGGGGGTGGACACCGGGGAGCTGTTTTTT.

This chain joins TRBV27 and TRBJ2-7; 9 bases are shared with TRBD1. J lost 3 bases, V lost 6 bases, and 6 bases had no gene match. The CDR3 length is 14 residues. The V gene's germline CDR1 is MNHEY and CDR2 SMNVEV (reference sequence). The CDR3 spells CASRRAGQGYEQYF. DNA of the CDR3: TGTGCCAGCAGGCGGGCGGGACAGGGCTACGAGCAGTACTTC.

The table lists this clone with a few counts. V usage is TRBV7-2 and J usage is TRBJ1-3, with TRBD1 matching over 9 bases. V was pared by 3 bases and J by 2 bases, with 5 bases of the junction left unmatched. Germline V gene data show CDR1 as SGHTA and CDR2 as FQGNSA. The CDR3 extends over 16 amino acids. The CDR3 bases are TGTGCCAGCAGCTTGGGCGGGACAGGGACTGGAAACACCATATATTTT. It codes for CASSLGGTGTGNTIYF.

V is TRBV6-4 and J is TRBJ2-3, with TRBD2 identical over 8 bases. With V trimmed by 6 bases and J by 6 bases, 5 bases remained unmatched. Germline V lookup: CDR1 MRHNA, CDR2 SNTAGT. This CDR3 has 13 amino acids. In nucleotides, the CDR3 is TGTGCCAGCAGCCCGGGACTAGTGGATACGCAGTATTTT. Protein sequence: CASSPGLVDTQYF.

In this sample, this clone turned up a few times. This chain uses TRBV11-3 with TRBJ1-1; D unresolved. This CDR3 spans 15 amino acids. V was shortened by 3 bases and J by 2 bases, with 13 bases between the two germline ends. The V gene's germline CDR1 is SGHNT and CDR2 YENEEA. CDR3 region: CASSLMSGLNTEAFF. The CDR3 DNA reads as TGTGCCAGCAGCTTGATGTCTGGCCTTAACACTGAAGCTTTCTTT.

This chain joins TRBV7-9 and TRBJ2-3; 7 bases are shared with TRBD2. The CDR3 consists of 17 residues. The J segment lost 2 bases and the V segment lost 1 base, leaving 9 bases of the junction unmatched. CDR1 and CDR2 from the germline V gene are SEHNR and FQNEAQ (reference sequence). CDR3 nucleotide sequence: TGTGCCAGCAGCTTAGTTATAGGACTAGGAGTCACAGATACGCAGTATTTT. This sequence encodes CASSLVIGLGVTDTQYF.